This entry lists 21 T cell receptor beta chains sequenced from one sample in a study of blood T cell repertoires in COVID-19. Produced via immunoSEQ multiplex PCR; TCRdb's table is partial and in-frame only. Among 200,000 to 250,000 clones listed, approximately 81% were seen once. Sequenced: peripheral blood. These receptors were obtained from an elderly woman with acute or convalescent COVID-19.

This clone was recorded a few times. The CDR3 nucleotides are TGCGCCAGCAGCCAAGTTGGTTTCGGAGGGGGCAACACCGGGGAGCTGTTTTTT. It codes for CASSQVGFGGGNTGELFF. This chain connects TRBV4-1 to TRBJ2-2; D might be TRBD1 (7 bases). The CDR3 contains 18 residues. Trimming shortened V by 1 base and J by 2 bases, and 17 bases separated the two germline ends. Germline V gene sequence: CDR1 MGHRA, CDR2 YSYEKL.

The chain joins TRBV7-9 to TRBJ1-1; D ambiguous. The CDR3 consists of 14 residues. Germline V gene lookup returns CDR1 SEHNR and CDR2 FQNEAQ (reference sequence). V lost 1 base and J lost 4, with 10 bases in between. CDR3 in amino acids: CASSLERHTTEAFF. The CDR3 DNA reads TGTGCCAGCAGCTTAGAGAGGCACACCACTGAAGCTTTCTTT.

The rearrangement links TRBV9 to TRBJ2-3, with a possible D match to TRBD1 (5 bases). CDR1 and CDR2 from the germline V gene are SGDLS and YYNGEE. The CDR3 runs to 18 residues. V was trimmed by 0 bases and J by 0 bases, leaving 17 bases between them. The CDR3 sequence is CASSVAVRATTSTDTQYF. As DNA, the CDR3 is TGTGCCAGCAGCGTAGCGGTCAGGGCAACGACTAGCACAGATACGCAGTATTTT.

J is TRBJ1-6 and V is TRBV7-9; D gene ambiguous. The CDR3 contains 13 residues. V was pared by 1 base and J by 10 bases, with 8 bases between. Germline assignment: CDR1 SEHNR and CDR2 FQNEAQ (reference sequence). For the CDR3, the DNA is TGTGCCAGCAGCTTAGTCGTCGTCTCACCCCTCCACTTT. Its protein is CASSLVVVSPLHF.

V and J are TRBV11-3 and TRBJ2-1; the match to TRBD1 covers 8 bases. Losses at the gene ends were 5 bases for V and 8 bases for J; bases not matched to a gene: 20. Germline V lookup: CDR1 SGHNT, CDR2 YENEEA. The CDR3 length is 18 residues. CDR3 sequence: CASSPRGQGPSARYEQFF. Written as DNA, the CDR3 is TGTGCCAGCAGCCCCCGTGGACAGGGACCTAGTGCGCGGTATGAGCAGTTCTTC.

As DNA, the CDR3 is TGTGCCAGCTCATATAGTGCCAGGGGGTCCACTGAAGCTTTCTTT. Protein sequence: CASSYSARGSTEAFF. This sequence joins TRBV18 and TRBJ1-1; 7 bases fit TRBD1. Germline loops: CDR1 KGHSH, CDR2 LQKENI. The V gene end was trimmed by 5 bases and the J gene end by 4 bases; junction bases not matched to a gene: 10. CDR3 length: 15 amino acids.

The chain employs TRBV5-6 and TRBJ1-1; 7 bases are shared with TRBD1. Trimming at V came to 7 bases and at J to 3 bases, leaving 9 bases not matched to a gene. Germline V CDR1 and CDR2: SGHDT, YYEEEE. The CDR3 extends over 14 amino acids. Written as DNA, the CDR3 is TGTGCCAGCGCTATTGTCGACAGGGACACTGAAGCTTTCTTT. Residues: CASAIVDRDTEAFF. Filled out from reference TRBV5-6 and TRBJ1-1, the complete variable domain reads DAGVTQSPTHLIKTRGQQVTLRCSPKSGHDTVSWYQQALGQGPQFIFQYYEEEERQRGNFPDRFSGHQFPNYSSELNVNALLLGDSALYLCASAIVDRDTEAFFGQGTRLTVV.

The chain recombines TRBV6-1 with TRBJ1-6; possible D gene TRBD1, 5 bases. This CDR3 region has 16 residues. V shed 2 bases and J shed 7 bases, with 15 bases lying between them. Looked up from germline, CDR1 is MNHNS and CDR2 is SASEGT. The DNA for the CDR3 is TGTGCCAGCAGTGAAATTGGCAAGGGGCAGAATTCACCCCTCCACTTT. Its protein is CASSEIGKGQNSPLHF.

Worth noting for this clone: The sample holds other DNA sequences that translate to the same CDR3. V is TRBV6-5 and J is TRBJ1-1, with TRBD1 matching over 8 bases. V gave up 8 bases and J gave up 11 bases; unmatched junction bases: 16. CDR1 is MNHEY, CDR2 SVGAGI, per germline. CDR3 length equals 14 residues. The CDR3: CASGRVPPTGVAFF. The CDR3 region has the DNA TGTGCCAGCGGAAGGGTCCCCCCGACAGGGGTTGCTTTCTTT.

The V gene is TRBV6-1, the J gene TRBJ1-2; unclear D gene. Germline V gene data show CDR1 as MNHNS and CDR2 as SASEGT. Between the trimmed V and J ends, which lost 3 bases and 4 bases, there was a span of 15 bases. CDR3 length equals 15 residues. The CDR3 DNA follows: TGTGCCAGCAGTGATGGCGTCCGCGAGGTCTATGGCTACACCTTC. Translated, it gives CASSDGVREVYGYTF.

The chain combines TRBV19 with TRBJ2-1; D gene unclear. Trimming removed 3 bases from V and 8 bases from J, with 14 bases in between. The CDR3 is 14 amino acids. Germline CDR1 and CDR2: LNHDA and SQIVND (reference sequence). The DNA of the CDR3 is TGTGCCAGTAGTATGTCAGTGAATGGTTATGAGCAGTTCTTC. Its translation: CASSMSVNGYEQFF.

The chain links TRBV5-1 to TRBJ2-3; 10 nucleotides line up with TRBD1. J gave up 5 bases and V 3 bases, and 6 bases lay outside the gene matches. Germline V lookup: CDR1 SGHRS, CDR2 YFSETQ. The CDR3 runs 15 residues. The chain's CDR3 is CASSWTGGLGDTQYF. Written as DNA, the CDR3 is TGCGCCAGCAGCTGGACAGGGGGATTGGGAGATACGCAGTATTTT.

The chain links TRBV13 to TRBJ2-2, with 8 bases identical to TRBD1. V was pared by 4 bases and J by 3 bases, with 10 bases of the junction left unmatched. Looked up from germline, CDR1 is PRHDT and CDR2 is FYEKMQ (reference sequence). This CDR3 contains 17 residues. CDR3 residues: CASSSRQGTLYTGELFF. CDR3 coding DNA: TGTGCCAGCAGCTCGCGACAGGGGACATTGTACACCGGGGAGCTGTTTTTT.

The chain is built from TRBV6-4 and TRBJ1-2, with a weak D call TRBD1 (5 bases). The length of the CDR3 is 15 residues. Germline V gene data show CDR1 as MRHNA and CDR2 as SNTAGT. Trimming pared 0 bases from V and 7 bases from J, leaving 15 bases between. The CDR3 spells CASSDSMGGLSGYTF. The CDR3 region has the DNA TGTGCCAGCAGTGACTCGATGGGGGGACTTTCTGGCTACACCTTC.

DNA for the CDR3: TGTGCCAGCAGTTACGATGGAGGGTTCACTGAAGCTTTCTTT. The encoded protein is CASSYDGGFTEAFF. This sequence joins TRBV6-2 or TRBV6-3 and TRBJ1-1; D remains unclear. This CDR3 is 14 amino acids long. The germline V gene has CDR1 MNHEY and CDR2 SVGEGT. The V and J ends lost 2 bases and 4 bases respectively, with 11 bases between them.

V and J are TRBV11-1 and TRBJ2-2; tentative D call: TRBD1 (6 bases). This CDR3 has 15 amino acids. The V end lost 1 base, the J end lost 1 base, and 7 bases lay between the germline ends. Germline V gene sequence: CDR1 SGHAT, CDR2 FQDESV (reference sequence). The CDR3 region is CASSLGTVNTGELFF. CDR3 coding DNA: TGTGCCAGCAGCTTAGGGACAGTGAACACCGGGGAGCTGTTTTTT.

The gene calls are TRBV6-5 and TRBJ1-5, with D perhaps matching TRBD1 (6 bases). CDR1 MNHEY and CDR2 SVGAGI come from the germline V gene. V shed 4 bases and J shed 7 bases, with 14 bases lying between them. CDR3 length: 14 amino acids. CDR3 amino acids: CASSSDRDLQPQHF. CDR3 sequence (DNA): TGTGCCAGCAGTTCGGACAGAGACTTGCAGCCCCAGCATTTT.

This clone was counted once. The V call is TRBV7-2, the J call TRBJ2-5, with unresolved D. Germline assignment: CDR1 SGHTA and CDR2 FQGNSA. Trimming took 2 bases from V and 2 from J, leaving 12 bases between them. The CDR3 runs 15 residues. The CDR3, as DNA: TGTGCCAGCAGCTTATTCGGTCGGAGTCAAGAGACCCAGTACTTC. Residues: CASSLFGRSQETQYF.

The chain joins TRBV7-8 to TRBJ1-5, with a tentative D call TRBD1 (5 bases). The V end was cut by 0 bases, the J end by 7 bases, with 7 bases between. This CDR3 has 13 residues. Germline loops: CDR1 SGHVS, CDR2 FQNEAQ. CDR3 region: CASSLAGGQPQHF. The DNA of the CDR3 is TGTGCCAGCAGCTTAGCGGGGGGACAGCCCCAGCATTTT.

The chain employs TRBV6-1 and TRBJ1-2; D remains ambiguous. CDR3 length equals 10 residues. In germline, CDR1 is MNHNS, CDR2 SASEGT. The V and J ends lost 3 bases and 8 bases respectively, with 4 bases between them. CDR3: CASSEGGYTF. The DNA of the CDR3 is TGTGCCAGCAGTGAGGGCGGCTACACCTTC.

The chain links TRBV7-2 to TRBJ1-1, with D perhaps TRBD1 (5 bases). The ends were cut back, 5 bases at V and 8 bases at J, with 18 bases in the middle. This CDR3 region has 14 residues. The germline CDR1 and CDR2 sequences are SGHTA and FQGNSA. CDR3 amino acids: CASSQGLSSPEAFF. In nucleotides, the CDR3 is TGTGCCAGCAGCCAGGGACTCTCCTCCCCCGAAGCTTTCTTT.